The 32 T cell receptor beta chains presented below share a single source sample, sequenced in a study of Ad26.COV2.S vaccination and SARS-CoV-2 variants. This table comes from immunoSEQ multiplex PCR, and its TCRdb copy is limited to in-frame clones, with some not included. Among 300,000 to 350,000 clones listed, 90% were seen once. Treatment given: 19 received Ad26.COV2.S at low or high dose, single or two shots; 5 received placebo; per-sample allocation not given. Samples were taken on day 63 after the first vaccine or placebo injection. The sample in question was peripheral blood, obtained in a trial of Ad26.COV2.S vaccine versus placebo. These receptors came from a person aged 18-60 years who received the Ad26.COV2.S COVID-19 vaccine or a placebo.

This clone was seen more than once but under ten times. J is TRBJ1-2 and V is TRBV19; no firm D call. V shed 1 base and J shed 2 bases, with 5 bases lying between them. This CDR3 has 13 amino acids. Per the germline V gene, CDR1 is LNHDA and CDR2 is SQIVND (reference sequence). The CDR3 bases are TGTGCCAGTAGTATAGGTGGGAACTATGGCTACACCTTC. Translated: CASSIGGNYGYTF.

This chain joins TRBV6-2 or TRBV6-3 and TRBJ1-1; the match to TRBD1 covers 7 bases. Trimming took 5 bases from V and 7 from J; bases not matched to a gene: 4. Germline assignment: CDR1 MNHEY and CDR2 SVGEGT. This CDR3 is 12 amino acids long. CDR3 sequence reads: CASSRQGYEAFF. The CDR3 DNA reads as TGTGCCAGCAGTAGACAGGGCTATGAAGCTTTCTTT.

The rearrangement links TRBV14 to TRBJ1-4, with D perhaps TRBD1 (6 bases). Germline V CDR1 and CDR2: SGHDN, FVKESK. The CDR3 is made up of 15 amino acids. Trimming shortened V by 2 bases and J by 8 bases, and 15 bases separated the two germline ends. CDR3 sequence (DNA): TGTGCCAGCAGCCAACGAGCGGGGGCTCGGGAAAAACTGTTTTTT. The encoded protein is CASSQRAGAREKLFF.

This clone appeared a single time. The CDR3 here is CASSQDFPEKLFF. The CDR3 region has the DNA TGTGCCAGCAGCCAAGATTTTCCAGAAAAACTGTTTTTT. V usage is TRBV4-2 and J usage is TRBJ1-4, with D uncertain. The V gene lost 0 bases and the J gene lost 8 bases, with 7 bases spanning the gap. This CDR3 region has 13 residues. Germline lookup yields CDR1 LGHNA and CDR2 YNFKEQ.

This sequence joins TRBV4-3 and TRBJ1-2; 7 bases agree with TRBD1. V lost 4 bases, J lost 7 bases, and 6 bases stayed unmatched. The CDR3 is made up of 13 amino acids. Germline V CDR1 and CDR2: LGHNA, YSLEER. Here the CDR3 reads CASSPEGASGYTF. CDR3 bases: TGCGCCAGCAGCCCGGAGGGGGCCAGTGGCTACACCTTC.

The J gene is TRBJ1-1, the V gene TRBV9, with D uncertain. The CDR3 spans 17 residues. V lost 0 bases, J lost 1 base, and 16 bases lay in between. CDR1 is SGDLS and CDR2 is YYNGEE in the germline V gene. CDR3 sequence reads: CASSVVTWADENTEAFF. The CDR3 DNA sequence: TGTGCCAGCAGCGTAGTCACGTGGGCAGATGAGAACACTGAAGCTTTCTTT.

This sequence joins TRBV5-1 and TRBJ1-2; D unclear. V dropped 4 bases and J dropped 5 bases, with 15 bases sitting between them. The CDR3 is 14 amino acids. Germline-derived CDR1 and CDR2 are SGHRS and YFSETQ. The CDR3 reads CASSPPTELYGYTF. DNA for the CDR3: TGCGCCAGCAGCCCGCCCACAGAGCTTTATGGCTACACCTTC.

In this sample, this clone turned up once. This sequence joins TRBV12-3 or TRBV12-4 and TRBJ1-3, with unresolved D. V shed 1 base and J shed 0 bases, with 1 base lying between them. The CDR3 is 13 residues long. The CDR3 bases are TGTGCCAGCAGTTTAGGCTCTGGAAACACCATATATTTT. Translated: CASSLGSGNTIYF.

The chain joins TRBV7-2 to TRBJ2-7; D gene unclear. Germline V lookup: CDR1 SGHTA, CDR2 FQGNSA. The V end lost 1 base, the J end lost 4 bases, and 8 bases lay between the germline ends. The CDR3 sequence is 13 residues long. CDR3 in amino acids: CASSLGPLYEQYF. In nucleotides, the CDR3 is TGTGCCAGCAGCTTAGGGCCTTTGTACGAGCAGTACTTC.

The chain has TRBV7-2 and TRBJ2-5; the D gene is possibly TRBD2 (6 bases). CDR3 size: 14 residues. V gave up 7 bases and J gave up 7 bases, with 19 bases separating them. Germline V gene sequence: CDR1 SGHTA, CDR2 FQGNSA. CDR3 sequence reads: CASIPTPLGGTQYF. CDR3 DNA sequence: TGTGCCAGCATCCCCACCCCATTGGGGGGGACCCAGTACTTC.

The chain links TRBV3-1 (or the pseudogene TRBV3-2) to TRBJ1-2, with a weak D call TRBD1 (5 bases). This CDR3 comprises 14 residues. V gave up 9 bases and J gave up 4 bases, with 18 bases separating them. Germline assignment: CDR1 LGHDT and CDR2 YNNKEL (reference sequence). The CDR3 nucleotides read TGTGCCAGTGCTGACGTCAGGGTCGGCTATGGCTACACCTTC. This codes for CASADVRVGYGYTF.

The V call is TRBV28, the J call TRBJ1-5; D not resolved. Trimming shortened V by 8 bases and J by 7 bases, and 12 bases separated the two germline ends. The CDR3 runs to 12 residues. Germline loops: CDR1 MDHEN, CDR2 SYDVKM. The CDR3 here is CASGRTWQPQHF. CDR3 nucleotide sequence: TGTGCCAGCGGCCGAACATGGCAGCCCCAGCATTTT.

The CDR3 loop reads CASTAGAHGYTF. DNA for the CDR3: TGTGCCAGCACCGCGGGGGCACATGGCTACACCTTC. The chain links TRBV12-3 or TRBV12-4 to TRBJ1-2; TRBD1 might be the D (6 bases). V lost 7 bases to trimming and J lost 6 bases, with 12 bases between them. This CDR3 comprises 12 residues.

The count of this clone is one. The chain carries TRBV7-8 and TRBJ2-5; 10 positions agree with TRBD1. CDR3 size: 16 residues. V lost 3 bases, J lost 3 bases, and 7 bases stayed unmatched. Germline V gene sequence: CDR1 SGHVS, CDR2 FQNEAQ. CDR3 residues: CASSLEGTGEEETQYF. For the CDR3, the DNA is TGTGCCAGCAGCTTGGAAGGGACAGGGGAGGAAGAGACCCAGTACTTC. Drawing the rest from reference TRBV7-8 and TRBJ2-5, the complete variable domain is GAGVSQSPRYKVAKRGQDVALRCDPISGHVSLFWYQQALGQGPEFLTYFQNEAQLDKSGLPSDRFFAERPEGSVSTLKIQRTQQEDSAVYLCASSLEGTGEEETQYFGPGTRLLVL.

The rearrangement links TRBV5-1 to TRBJ1-2, with D tentatively TRBD1 (5 bases). The CDR3 sequence is 16 residues long. The germline V gene has CDR1 SGHRS and CDR2 YFSETQ. V lost 1 base, J lost 0 bases, and 13 bases lay in between. CDR3 sequence: CASSLSSAGTNYGYTF. The CDR3 DNA reads as TGCGCCAGCAGCTTGTCTTCTGCAGGGACTAACTATGGCTACACCTTC.

The J gene is TRBJ1-3, the V gene TRBV15; a possible D gene is TRBD1 (5 bases). Trimming shortened V by 3 bases and J by 0 bases, and 9 bases separated the two germline ends. CDR1 LNHNV and CDR2 YYDKDF come from the germline V gene (reference sequence). The CDR3 is 15 residues long. This CDR3 is CATSRGDLSGNTIYF. CDR3 sequence (DNA): TGTGCCACCAGCAGGGGGGACCTCTCTGGAAACACCATATATTTT.

The chain carries TRBV6-6 and TRBJ1-1; unclear D gene. Germline CDR1 is MNHNY and CDR2 is SVGAGI (reference sequence). The V and J ends lost 0 bases and 4 bases respectively, with 12 bases between them. The CDR3 consists of 15 residues. In DNA form, the CDR3 reads TGTGCCAGCAGTTACTCGAACGTAGATGCCACTGAAGCTTTCTTT. It encodes CASSYSNVDATEAFF.

This chain connects TRBV6-2 or TRBV6-3 to TRBJ1-1, with D tentatively TRBD1 (5 bases). Germline CDR1 and CDR2: MNHEY and SVGEGT. The CDR3 sequence is 13 residues long. Trimming cost V 5 bases and J 7 bases, with 14 bases left between them. The CDR3 region is CASSPRDANEAFF. As DNA, the CDR3 is TGTGCCAGCAGTCCCCGGGACGCTAATGAAGCTTTCTTT.

V usage is TRBV10-3 and J usage is TRBJ2-4; no reliable D call. This CDR3 is built from 13 residues. V was shortened by 6 bases and J by 12 bases, with 18 bases between the two germline ends. From germline, CDR1 is ENHRY and CDR2 SYGVKD. The chain's CDR3 is CAISADSPQDQYF. CDR3 coding DNA: TGTGCCATCAGCGCCGACTCACCCCAGGATCAGTACTTC.

The chain uses TRBV12-3 or TRBV12-4 and TRBJ2-4; D ambiguous. The CDR3 extends over 12 amino acids. Trimming left V 3 bases short and J 9 bases short, with 9 bases between. The CDR3 here is CASSFELSIQYF. Written as DNA, the CDR3 is TGTGCCAGCAGTTTTGAACTCTCCATTCAGTACTTC.

The V call is TRBV3-1 (or the pseudogene TRBV3-2), the J call TRBJ1-2; the D gene is possibly TRBD1 (6 bases). The CDR3 spans 16 residues. The V end was cut by 4 bases, the J end by 8 bases, with 23 bases between. Germline assignment: CDR1 LGHDT and CDR2 YNNKEL (reference sequence). CDR3 coding DNA: TGTGCCAGCAGCCGACCGGTGAAAGGCCCAGGGGCGGGCTACACCTTC. It translates to CASSRPVKGPGAGYTF.

The chain has TRBV15 and TRBJ1-2; TRBD1 agrees at 10 bases. The CDR3 is 15 amino acids. Germline trimming cut 3 bases from V and 4 bases from J; bases unmatched to any gene: 5. CDR1 and CDR2 from the germline V gene are LNHNV and YYDKDF (reference sequence). The CDR3 nucleotides are TGTGCCACCAGCAGGGGGGACAGGGGTAGCTATGGCTACACCTTC. It is translated as CATSRGDRGSYGYTF.

V usage is TRBV19 and J usage is TRBJ1-2; D not resolved. The ends were cut back, 6 bases at V and 4 bases at J, with 12 bases in the middle. This CDR3 has 13 amino acids. Germline V gene lookup returns CDR1 LNHDA and CDR2 SQIVND (reference sequence). The CDR3 loop reads CASRLDGIYGYTF. In DNA, the CDR3 is TGTGCCAGTAGGTTGGACGGGATCTATGGCTACACCTTC.

The rearrangement links TRBV7-8 to TRBJ2-1; D remains ambiguous. CDR1 is SGHVS and CDR2 is FQNEAQ in the germline V gene. Trimming shortened V by 3 bases and J by 3 bases, and 6 bases separated the two germline ends. The CDR3 has 13 amino acids. DNA of the CDR3: TGTGCCAGCAGCTTGAACGGCTACAATGAGCAGTTCTTC. As protein: CASSLNGYNEQFF.

This clone was detected a few times. Here the CDR3 DNA reads TGCGCCAGCAGCCTAACAGGAACGACAGCGAATATACTCTATGGCTACACCTTC. Translation: CASSLTGTTANILYGYTF. V usage is TRBV4-1 and J usage is TRBJ1-2, with D possibly matching TRBD1 (5 bases). Germline assignment: CDR1 MGHRA and CDR2 YSYEKL. The CDR3 is 18 residues long. V lost 4 bases and J lost 4, with 25 bases in between.

The chain employs TRBV19 and TRBJ2-2; D is possibly TRBD1 (6 bases). Between the trimmed V and J ends, which lost 5 bases and 6 bases, there was a span of 16 bases. The CDR3 extends over 15 amino acids. Germline assignment: CDR1 LNHDA and CDR2 SQIVND (reference sequence). The CDR3 nucleotides read TGTGCCAGTAGTGAACCCAGGGGAAACGCCGGGGAGCTGTTTTTT. This gives the protein CASSEPRGNAGELFF.

In this sample, this clone turned up a few times. J is TRBJ2-3 and V is TRBV6-4; no reliable D call. Trimming pared 3 bases from V and 5 bases from J, leaving 15 bases between. The CDR3 consists of 15 residues. The germline V gene encodes CDR1 MRHNA and CDR2 SNTAGT. The CDR3 DNA is TGTGCCAGCAGTGAATCCGCACTACACGGAGATACGCAGTATTTT. Amino acids: CASSESALHGDTQYF.

The chain recombines TRBV28 with TRBJ1-1; D perhaps matches TRBD1 (5 bases). V was pared by 6 bases and J by 4 bases, with 12 bases between. CDR1 MDHEN and CDR2 SYDVKM come from the germline V gene. The length of the CDR3 is 13 residues. The CDR3 region has the DNA TGTGCCAGCAGCCGACGTGGGGGCACTGAAGCTTTCTTT. Translated: CASSRRGGTEAFF.

The V and J genes are TRBV30 and TRBJ1-4; D perhaps matches TRBD1 (5 bases). The CDR3 is made up of 14 amino acids. CDR1 and CDR2 from the germline V gene are GTSNPN and SVGIG (reference sequence). Trimming took 4 bases from V and 4 from J, leaving 13 bases between them. The CDR3 coding sequence is TGTGCCTGGACCTCCGGGACCAGTAATGAAAAACTGTTTTTT. Translation: CAWTSGTSNEKLFF.

This chain links TRBV12-5 with TRBJ2-7; D remains unclear. CDR1 and CDR2 from the germline V gene are LGHNT and FRNRAP. Trimming stripped 7 bases from V and 4 bases from J, with 17 bases between. This CDR3 has 14 residues. CDR3 residues: CASAPSRQAYEQYF. In nucleotides, the CDR3 is TGTGCTAGTGCCCCCTCCCGGCAGGCGTACGAGCAGTACTTC.

This chain links TRBV6-5 with TRBJ2-5; D might be TRBD1 (6 bases). CDR3 length: 12 residues. The germline V gene has CDR1 MNHEY and CDR2 SVGAGI. V was trimmed by 6 bases and J by 3 bases, leaving 8 bases between them. CDR3 residues: CASRTGKETQYF. The CDR3 DNA is TGTGCCAGCAGAACAGGGAAAGAGACCCAGTACTTC.

The chain couples TRBV5-1 to TRBJ1-1; D is possibly TRBD1 (5 bases). Looked up from germline, CDR1 is SGHRS and CDR2 is YFSETQ. Trimming cost V 0 bases and J 0 bases, with 9 bases left between them. The CDR3 is 15 amino acids. This chain's CDR3 is CASSLAQDMNTEAFF. The CDR3, as DNA: TGCGCCAGCAGCTTGGCACAGGACATGAACACTGAAGCTTTCTTT.